The 5 T cell receptor beta chains presented below share a single source sample, sequenced in a study of shared clonotypes between healthy human individuals. CD45RO-negative, CCR7-positively selected cells formed the naive CD8 fraction, excluding terminally differentiated effector memory CD45RA+ cells. Profiling relied on immunoSEQ multiplex PCR, and the TCRdb table lists in-frame clones only, not all of them. The sample lists around 650,000 clones; about 95% were seen once. Input material: naive CD8+ T cells sorted from blood. These receptors were taken from a woman aged 25-40 years in good health.

This clone was recorded only once. This chain joins TRBV7-9 and TRBJ2-5; D possibly uses TRBD1 or TRBD2 (6 bases each). The CDR3 totals 13 residues. V shed 5 bases and J shed 4 bases, with 11 bases lying between them. The germline V gene encodes CDR1 SEHNR and CDR2 FQNEAQ (reference sequence). The CDR3 here is CASSPPGAETQYF. The CDR3 DNA is TGTGCCAGCAGCCCTCCGGGGGCAGAGACCCAGTACTTC.

The J gene is TRBJ2-1, the V gene TRBV27, with 7 bases lining up with TRBD1. Trimming at V came to 5 bases and at J to 7 bases, leaving 17 bases not matched to a gene. The CDR3 loop spans 17 amino acids. Germline CDR1 is MNHEY and CDR2 is SMNVEV (reference sequence). The CDR3 here is CASSLLNSSGTVNEQFF. In DNA, the CDR3 is TGTGCCAGCAGTCTACTGAACTCCTCCGGGACAGTAAATGAGCAGTTCTTC.

The chain recombines TRBV7-9 with TRBJ2-1; 13 bases map to TRBD2. Germline trimming cut 8 bases from V and 2 bases from J; bases unmatched to any gene: 6. The germline CDR1 and CDR2 sequences are SEHNR and FQNEAQ (reference sequence). This CDR3 has 16 residues. The CDR3 DNA reads TGTGCCAGCGGACTAGCGGGAGTTGGAACCTACAATGAGCAGTTCTTC. It codes for CASGLAGVGTYNEQFF.

The chain combines TRBV4-1 with TRBJ2-7, with D possibly being TRBD1 (6 bases). This CDR3 comprises 15 residues. Between the trimmed V and J ends, which lost 0 bases and 3 bases, there was a span of 12 bases. From germline, CDR1 is MGHRA and CDR2 YSYEKL. CDR3 DNA: TGCGCCAGCAGCCAAGATCGGAAAGGGGGCTACGAGCAGTACTTC. Translation: CASSQDRKGGYEQYF.

For the CDR3, the DNA is TGTGCCAGCAACAGGGGACAGGGGGATTTTTGCACCTTC. Translated: CASNRGQGDFCTF. The chain combines TRBV9 with TRBJ1-2; 11 bases align to TRBD1. The CDR3 is 13 residues long. J lost 13 bases, V lost 6 bases, and 11 bases had no gene match. Germline V gene lookup returns CDR1 SGDLS and CDR2 YYNGEE.